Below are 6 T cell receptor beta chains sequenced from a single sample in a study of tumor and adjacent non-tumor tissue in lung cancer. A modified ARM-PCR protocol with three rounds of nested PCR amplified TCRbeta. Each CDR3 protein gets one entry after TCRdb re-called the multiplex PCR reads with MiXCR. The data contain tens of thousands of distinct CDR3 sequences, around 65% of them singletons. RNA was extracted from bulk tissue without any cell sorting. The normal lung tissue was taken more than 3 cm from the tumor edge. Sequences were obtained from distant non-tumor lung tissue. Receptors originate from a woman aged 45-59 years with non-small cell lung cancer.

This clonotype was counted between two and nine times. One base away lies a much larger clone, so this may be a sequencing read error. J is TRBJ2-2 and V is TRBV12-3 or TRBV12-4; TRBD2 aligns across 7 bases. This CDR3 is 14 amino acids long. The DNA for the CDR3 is TGTACCAGCAGTACAACTCTAGCGGCCGGGGAGCTGTTTTTT. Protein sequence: CTSSTTLAAGELFF.

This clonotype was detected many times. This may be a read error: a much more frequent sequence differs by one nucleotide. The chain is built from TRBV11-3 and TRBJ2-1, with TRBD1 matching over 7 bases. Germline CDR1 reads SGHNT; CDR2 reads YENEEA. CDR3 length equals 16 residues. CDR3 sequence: CASSRQFRGHDNGQFF. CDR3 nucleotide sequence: TGTGCCAGCAGCCGACAATTTAGGGGGCATGACAATGGGCAGTTCTTC.

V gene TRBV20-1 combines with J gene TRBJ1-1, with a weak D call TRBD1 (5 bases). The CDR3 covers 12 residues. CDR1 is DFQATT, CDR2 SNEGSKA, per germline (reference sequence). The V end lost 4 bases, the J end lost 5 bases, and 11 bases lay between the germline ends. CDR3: CSANWGDTEAFF. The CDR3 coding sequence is TGCAGTGCTAACTGGGGGGATACTGAAGCTTTCTTT.

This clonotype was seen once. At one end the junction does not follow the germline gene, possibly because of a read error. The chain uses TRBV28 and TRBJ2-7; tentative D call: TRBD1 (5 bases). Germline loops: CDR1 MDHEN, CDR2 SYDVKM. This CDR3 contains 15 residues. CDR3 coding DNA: TGTACCAGCAGTTTCTACAGGCTCCCGGTGCTCGAGCATTACTTC. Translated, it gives CTSSFYRLPVLEHYF.

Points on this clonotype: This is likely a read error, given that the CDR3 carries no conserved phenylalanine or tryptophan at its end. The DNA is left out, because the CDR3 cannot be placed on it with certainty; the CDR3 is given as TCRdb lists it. The CDR3 sequence: CASSQEHTSARVSEFL. The chain uses TRBV4-3 and TRBJ2-1; the DNA was not used to check the table's D call, TRBD2. Germline-derived CDR1 and CDR2 are LGHNA and YSLEER. The CDR3 spans 16 amino acids, including both terminal residues.

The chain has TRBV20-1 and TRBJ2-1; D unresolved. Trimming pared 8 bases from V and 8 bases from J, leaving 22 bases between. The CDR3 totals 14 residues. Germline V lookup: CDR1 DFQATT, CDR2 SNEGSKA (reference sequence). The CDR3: CSSTPPDHPDEQFF. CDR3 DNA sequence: TGCAGTTCTACTCCCCCGGACCATCCGGATGAGCAGTTCTTC.